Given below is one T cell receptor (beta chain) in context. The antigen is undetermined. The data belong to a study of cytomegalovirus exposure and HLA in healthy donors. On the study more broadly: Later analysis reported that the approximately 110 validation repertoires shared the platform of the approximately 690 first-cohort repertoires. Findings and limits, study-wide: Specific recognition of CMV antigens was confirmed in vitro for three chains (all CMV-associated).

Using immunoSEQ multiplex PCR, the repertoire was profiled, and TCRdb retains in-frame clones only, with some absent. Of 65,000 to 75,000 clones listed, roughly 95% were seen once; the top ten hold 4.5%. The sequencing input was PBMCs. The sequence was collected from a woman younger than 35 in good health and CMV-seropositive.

For the CDR3, the DNA is TGCGCCAGCAGTACAACAGATACGCAGTATTTT. The encoded protein is CASSTTDTQYF. The rearrangement uses TRBV4-1 and TRBJ2-3; no firm D call. There are 11 residues in the CDR3. V lost 6 bases, J lost 3 bases, and 4 bases lay in between. Germline V gene sequence: CDR1 MGHRA, CDR2 YSYEKL.